This record covers a single T cell receptor beta chain. Its antigen is not identified. The data were taken from a study of cytomegalovirus exposure and HLA in healthy donors. Study observations and caveats: A highly shared variant cluster was judged a likely technical artifact. For most TCR beta V segments, an earlier analysis put the productive rate at about 87% or about 30% of the time.

The length of the CDR3 is 13 residues. Germline values: CDR1 MDHEN, CDR2 SYDVKM. The V gene lost 3 bases and the J gene lost 6 bases, with 9 bases spanning the gap. Donors counted as nominally healthy when sampled, yet unrecorded immune exposures were likely. PCR was performed using 60 Vbeta and 13 Jbeta primers. Using immunoSEQ multiplex PCR, the repertoire was profiled, and TCRdb retains in-frame clones only, with some absent. The sample lists around 90,000 clones; around nine tenths were seen once. The gene calls are TRBV28 and TRBJ1-5; D unclear. The receptor was derived from a man younger than 40 in good health and CMV-seropositive. Sequenced material: PBMCs. The CDR3 region is CASSFSVSQPQHF. The CDR3 nucleotides read TGTGCCAGCAGTTTTTCTGTATCTCAGCCCCAGCATTTT.